Described below is a single T cell receptor (beta chain) sequence and its context. Its antigen is not identified. This entry belongs to a study of cytomegalovirus exposure and HLA in healthy donors. Background on the study: For the approximately 430 genotyped donors, roughly 80% fell within the Caucasian-associated ancestry cluster.

The CDR3 runs to 15 residues. CDR1 SNHLY and CDR2 FYNNEI come from the germline V gene. V was clipped by 3 bases and J by 5 bases; unmatched bases: 7. Study observations and caveats: Rarity held for most TCR sequences, but there were some public TCRs that occurred in many donors. It was reported in a later analysis that an Asian-associated ancestry cluster showed fewer N-insertions than the approximately 700-donor mean. Follow-up analysis later connected one missense variant in DCLRE1C with trimming of TCR beta V- and J-genes.

13 Jbeta primers and 60 Vbeta primers were used for the PCR. Assay used: immunoSEQ multiplex PCR; TCRdb lists only in-frame clones, some missing. The table has tens of thousands of clones, approximately 79% seen once. Sample: PBMCs. J is TRBJ2-5 and V is TRBV2, with 9 bases lining up with TRBD2. This receptor was taken from a woman aged 25 to 39 in good health and CMV-seronegative. The CDR3 DNA follows: TGTGCCAGCAGTGACCGTGGGACTAGCAGGGAGACCCAGTACTTC. Translation gives CASSDRGTSRETQYF.